These 24 T cell receptor beta chains were sequenced from one sample in a study of blood T cell repertoires in COVID-19. Repertoires were generated with immunoSEQ multiplex PCR, while TCRdb's copy carries only in-frame clones and drops some. Of about 250,000 clones listed, approximately 85% are singletons. The sequenced sample consisted of peripheral blood. These receptors were obtained from an elderly woman with COVID-19, enrolled during active disease.

This chain links TRBV7-9 with TRBJ1-5; the match to TRBD1 covers 7 bases. The V and J ends lost 0 bases and 0 bases, in that order; junction bases with no gene match: 11. CDR1 SEHNR and CDR2 FQNEAQ come from the germline V gene (reference sequence). The CDR3 consists of 19 residues. The CDR3 DNA follows: TGTGCCAGCAGCTTAGCTACCGGTACAGGGGTAGTTAGCAATCAGCCCCAGCATTTT. Its translation: CASSLATGTGVVSNQPQHF. The whole variable domain, filled in from reference TRBV7-9 and TRBJ1-5, reads DTGVSQNPRHKITKRGQNVTFRCDPISEHNRLYWYRQTLGQGPEFLTYFQNEAQLEKSRLLSDRFSAERPKGSFSTLEIQRTEQGDSAMYLCASSLATGTGVVSNQPQHFGDGTRLSIL.

The genes are TRBV2 and TRBJ2-7, with D tentatively TRBD2 (5 bases). The CDR3 spans 16 residues. CDR1 and CDR2 (germline): SNHLY, FYNNEI. V was shortened by 8 bases and J by 7 bases, with 27 bases between the two germline ends. CDR3 sequence (DNA): TGTGCCAGCGTTCTTGGACTTAGGACCGGAGTGGGTGAGCAGTACGTC. Protein product: CASVLGLRTGVGEQYV.

The V and J genes are TRBV2 and TRBJ2-5; D call uncertain. V was clipped by 5 bases and J by 1 base, with 8 bases between them. Germline V gene lookup returns CDR1 SNHLY and CDR2 FYNNEI. The CDR3 has 13 amino acids. The DNA of the CDR3 is TGTGCCAGCAGTATAGCTTTCCAAGAGACCCAGTACTTC. Translating gives CASSIAFQETQYF.

J is TRBJ1-1 and V is TRBV7-9; D is ambiguous. V dropped 5 bases and J dropped 4 bases, with 11 bases sitting between them. From germline, CDR1 is SEHNR and CDR2 FQNEAQ (reference sequence). The CDR3 covers 13 residues. CDR3 region: CASSPARATEAFF. Written as DNA, the CDR3 is TGTGCCAGCAGCCCCGCCCGAGCCACTGAAGCTTTCTTT.

This rearrangement joins TRBV6-2 or TRBV6-3 to TRBJ1-5, with 10 bases lining up with TRBD1. V was clipped by 2 bases and J by 3 bases; unmatched bases: 1. The CDR3 spans 15 residues. The germline V gene has CDR1 MNHEY and CDR2 SVGEGT. The CDR3 DNA reads as TGTGCCAGCAGTTACGGACAGGGGGACAATCAGCCCCAGCATTTT. Encoded protein: CASSYGQGDNQPQHF.

CDR3 in amino acids: CAISEAERQPQHF. Written as DNA, the CDR3 is TGTGCCATCAGTGAGGCTGAGAGGCAGCCCCAGCATTTT. The gene calls are TRBV10-3 and TRBJ1-5; D call uncertain. This CDR3 is built from 13 residues. The germline V and J ends were trimmed by 2 bases and 7 bases, with 9 bases remaining between them. Per germline, CDR1 ENHRY and CDR2 SYGVKD.

The rearrangement joins TRBV7-9 to TRBJ2-6; the D gene is possibly TRBD1 (5 bases). V was trimmed by 1 base and J by 4 bases, leaving 11 bases between them. Germline V gives CDR1 SEHNR, CDR2 FQNEAQ (reference sequence). The CDR3 runs 16 residues. CDR3 in amino acids: CASSLVPTEGANVLTF. The DNA for the CDR3 is TGTGCCAGCAGCTTAGTCCCGACAGAAGGGGCCAACGTCCTGACTTTC.

This clone has more than one count but fewer than ten. The chain carries TRBV5-4 and TRBJ1-1; a weak D match, TRBD1 (6 bases). The CDR3 runs 18 residues. CDR1 and CDR2 from the germline V gene are SGHNT and YYREEE (reference sequence). The V and J ends lost 5 bases and 2 bases respectively, with 25 bases between them. Here the CDR3 reads CASRPSPGQRAENTEAFF. The CDR3 DNA sequence: TGTGCCAGCAGACCCTCGCCCGGACAGAGGGCCGAAAACACTGAAGCTTTCTTT.

The chain has TRBV14 and TRBJ2-1, with TRBD1 matching over 10 bases. The ends lost 2 bases at V and 6 bases at J; junction bases unmatched: 10. The CDR3 is 17 amino acids. Germline V gene sequence: CDR1 SGHDN, CDR2 FVKESK. The DNA of the CDR3 is TGTGCCAGCAGCCAAATCAACCCGGGACAGGGGACCAATGAGCAGTTCTTC. Amino acids: CASSQINPGQGTNEQFF.

In regard to this clone: This specimen includes other DNA sequences encoding the same CDR3. The chain is built from TRBV5-1 and TRBJ2-1, with a possible D match to TRBD2 (6 bases). The ends were cut back, 0 bases at V and 0 bases at J, with 7 bases in the middle. CDR1 SGHRS and CDR2 YFSETQ come from the germline V gene. The CDR3 covers 15 residues. CDR3 region: CASSLVGGSYNEQFF. The CDR3 DNA follows: TGCGCCAGCAGCTTGGTGGGGGGCTCCTACAATGAGCAGTTCTTC.

V usage is TRBV2 and J usage is TRBJ1-5; D uncertain. CDR3 length equals 14 residues. Germline V gene lookup returns CDR1 SNHLY and CDR2 FYNNEI. Trimming pared 7 bases from V and 3 bases from J, leaving 13 bases between. CDR3 region: CASTRRDTNQPQHF. The CDR3 bases are TGTGCCAGCACCCGTCGAGACACCAATCAGCCCCAGCATTTT.

The chain joins TRBV5-1 to TRBJ2-5; 12 bases align to TRBD2. Germline V gene data show CDR1 as SGHRS and CDR2 as YFSETQ. Trimming cost V 4 bases and J 2 bases; bases outside gene matches: 3. CDR3 length equals 15 residues. The CDR3 loop reads CASSAGTSGQETQYF. The CDR3 DNA follows: TGCGCCAGCAGCGCCGGGACTAGCGGGCAAGAGACCCAGTACTTC. Full variable domain (remainder filled in from reference TRBV5-1 and TRBJ2-5): KAGVTQTPRYLIKTRGQQVTLSCSPISGHRSVSWYQQTPGQGLQFLFEYFSETQRNKGNFPGRFSGRQFSNSRSEMNVSTLELGDSALYLCASSAGTSGQETQYFGPGTRLLVL.

The gene calls are TRBV5-4 and TRBJ2-1; D unresolved. The germline V gene has CDR1 SGHNT and CDR2 YYREEE (reference sequence). CDR3 size: 14 residues. V was pared by 4 bases and J by 3 bases, with 11 bases between. The CDR3 DNA is TGTGCCAGCAGCATCCCTAGAGGCTACAATGAGCAGTTCTTC. Amino acids: CASSIPRGYNEQFF.

This rearrangement joins TRBV28 to TRBJ2-3, with TRBD1 identical over 7 bases. The CDR3 runs 15 residues. With V trimmed by 6 bases and J by 2 bases, 8 bases remained unmatched. Germline CDR1 MDHEN, CDR2 SYDVKM. The chain's CDR3 is CASRPRTGVTDTQYF. In DNA form, the CDR3 reads TGTGCCAGCAGGCCTCGAACAGGGGTCACAGATACGCAGTATTTT.

The chain has TRBV7-3 and TRBJ2-1, with D tentatively TRBD2 (5 bases). Trimming took off 6 bases at V and 10 bases at J, with 22 bases between the two ends. In germline, CDR1 is SGHTA, CDR2 FQGTGA. This CDR3 region has 15 residues. The CDR3 loop reads CASSSRVGAHGEQFF. The CDR3 nucleotides read TGTGCCAGCAGTTCCCGAGTGGGAGCTCATGGAGAGCAGTTCTTC.

The chain links TRBV25-1 to TRBJ2-3, with 12 bases aligning to TRBD2. Germline CDR1 and CDR2: MGHDK and SYGVNS. V trimming: 4 bases; J trimming: 2 bases; junction bases outside the gene matches: 4. The CDR3 totals 16 residues. The CDR3 DNA follows: TGTGCCAGCAGTGCACTAGCGGGGGGCTTCACAGATACGCAGTATTTT. Encoded protein: CASSALAGGFTDTQYF.

The chain employs TRBV28 and TRBJ1-1; D not resolved. The V end lost 6 bases, the J end lost 0 bases, and 11 bases lay between the germline ends. Looked up from germline, CDR1 is MDHEN and CDR2 is SYDVKM. The CDR3 has 14 residues. The CDR3: CASRRREVNTEAFF. CDR3 sequence (DNA): TGTGCCAGCAGACGACGGGAGGTGAACACTGAAGCTTTCTTT.

The chain couples TRBV18 to TRBJ2-2; 8 positions agree with TRBD1. This CDR3 is built from 15 residues. V was clipped by 4 bases and J by 3 bases; unmatched bases: 4. CDR1 and CDR2 from the germline V gene are KGHSH and LQKENI. The CDR3 DNA reads as TGTGCCAGCTCACAAGGGACAGGAGACACCGGGGAGCTGTTTTTT. Its protein is CASSQGTGDTGELFF.

V gene TRBV18 combines with J gene TRBJ1-4, with D uncertain. Germline V gene data show CDR1 as KGHSH and CDR2 as LQKENI. CDR3 size: 13 residues. V shed 6 bases and J shed 7 bases, with 12 bases lying between them. CDR3: CASSPRLTEKLFF. DNA for the CDR3: TGTGCCAGCTCTCCAAGACTGACTGAAAAACTGTTTTTT.

V gene TRBV6-5 combines with J gene TRBJ1-2, with D perhaps TRBD1 (5 bases). Germline V gives CDR1 MNHEY, CDR2 SVGAGI. The CDR3 length is 13 residues. CDR3 sequence: CVSFRRGGEGYTF. In DNA form, the CDR3 reads TGTGTCTCATTCCGTCGGGGCGGGGAGGGCTACACCTTC.

V and J are TRBV27 and TRBJ2-1; TRBD2 aligns across 10 bases. The CDR3 is 16 amino acids. Germline V CDR1 and CDR2: MNHEY, SMNVEV (reference sequence). J gave up 12 bases and V 5 bases, and 16 bases lay outside the gene matches. In DNA form, the CDR3 reads TGTGCCAGCAGTCACCAACGTCTAGCGGGGGTCAGCGGGCAGTTCTTC. This encodes CASSHQRLAGVSGQFF.

This chain joins TRBV7-2 and TRBJ2-7, with 12 bases fitting TRBD2. Germline V CDR1 and CDR2: SGHTA, FQGNSA. J was trimmed by 6 bases and V by 0 bases; bases with no gene match: 6. There are 16 residues in the CDR3. CDR3 nucleotides: TGTGCCAGCAGCTTAGCGGGGACTAGCGGGCGTCTCGAGCAGTACTTC. This gives the protein CASSLAGTSGRLEQYF.

This chain connects TRBV28 to TRBJ1-4, with TRBD1 matching 8 bases. This CDR3 region has 14 residues. The germline gives CDR1 MDHEN, CDR2 SYDVKM. V lost 6 bases and J lost 3; bases outside the gene matches: 3. CDR3 amino acids: CASSRTGPNEKLFF. The DNA of the CDR3 is TGTGCCAGCAGCAGGACAGGGCCTAATGAAAAACTGTTTTTT. Full variable domain (remainder filled in from reference TRBV28 and TRBJ1-4): DVKVTQSSRYLVKRTGEKVFLECVQDMDHENMFWYRQDPGLGLRLIYFSYDVKMKEKGDIPEGYSVSREKKERFSLILESASTNQTSMYLCASSRTGPNEKLFFGSGTQLSVL.

The chain links TRBV10-3 to TRBJ1-1, with a tentative D call TRBD1 (5 bases). Deletions cut 3 bases from V and 0 bases from J, with 8 bases between. Germline V gene sequence: CDR1 ENHRY, CDR2 SYGVKD. The CDR3 is 14 amino acids. The CDR3 sequence: CAISDEGVNTEAFF. The DNA of the CDR3 is TGTGCCATCAGTGATGAAGGGGTGAACACTGAAGCTTTCTTT.